The sequence of this TCR beta chain was determined in a study of regulatory T cells in long-lasting Graves disease. Combining iRepertoire HTBI primers with Arm-PCR of CDR3 regions, the authors built TCR beta libraries. TCRdb reanalysed the multiplex PCR reads using MiXCR and keeps one entry per CDR3 protein. Counted here are hundreds of thousands of distinct CDR3 sequences, roughly 15% occurring once; the ten biggest clones make up 15% to 20%. Germline V gives CDR1 MGHRA, CDR2 YSYEKL. The CDR3 loop spans 17 amino acids. The V and J ends lost 1 base and 8 bases, in that order; junction bases with no gene match: 10. Specified time point: newly diagnosed GD, antithyroid drugs for less than 3 months. RNA extracted from PBMCs served as the sequencing template. This sample also belongs to another study, concerning T cells in Graves' hyperthyroidism and ophthalmopathy. That paper notes: Graves' hyperthyroidism was deemed stable given no ophthalmopathy progression within 18 months. The primer set for the first-round RT-PCR of the TCR CDR3 was HTBI.

The receptor's source is a woman aged 25 to 39 with Graves disease. This specimen was peripheral blood mononuclear cells (PBMCs), taken at new diagnosis, from a patient treated with antithyroid drugs. This rearrangement joins TRBV4-1 to TRBJ2-3; TRBD1 matches 12 bases. The CDR3 DNA reads as TGCGCCAGCAGCCAAGGAGGGACAGGGGGCTCCGGGGGTACGCAGTATTTT. Its translation is CASSQGGTGGSGGTQYF.